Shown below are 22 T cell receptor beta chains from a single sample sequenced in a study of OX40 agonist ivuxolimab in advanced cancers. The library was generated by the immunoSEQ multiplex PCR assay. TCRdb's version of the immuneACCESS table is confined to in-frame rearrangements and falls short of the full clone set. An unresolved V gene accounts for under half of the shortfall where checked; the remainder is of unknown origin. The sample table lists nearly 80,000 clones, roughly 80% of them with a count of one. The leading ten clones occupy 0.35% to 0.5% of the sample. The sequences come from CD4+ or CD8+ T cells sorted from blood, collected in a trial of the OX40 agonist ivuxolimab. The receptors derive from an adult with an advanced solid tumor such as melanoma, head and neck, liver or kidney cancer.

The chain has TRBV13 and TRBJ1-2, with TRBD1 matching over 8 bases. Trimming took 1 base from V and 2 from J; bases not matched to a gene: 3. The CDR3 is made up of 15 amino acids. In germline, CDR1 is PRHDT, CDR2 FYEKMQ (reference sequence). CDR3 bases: TGTGCCAGCAGCTTAGTGGCAGGGGGCAACTATGGCTACACCTTC. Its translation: CASSLVAGGNYGYTF.

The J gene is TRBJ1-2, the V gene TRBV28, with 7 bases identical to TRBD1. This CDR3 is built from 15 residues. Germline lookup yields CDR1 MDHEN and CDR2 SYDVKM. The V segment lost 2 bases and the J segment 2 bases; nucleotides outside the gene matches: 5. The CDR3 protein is CASSLIRGWNYGYTF. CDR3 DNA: TGTGCCAGCAGTTTAATCAGGGGGTGGAACTATGGCTACACCTTC.

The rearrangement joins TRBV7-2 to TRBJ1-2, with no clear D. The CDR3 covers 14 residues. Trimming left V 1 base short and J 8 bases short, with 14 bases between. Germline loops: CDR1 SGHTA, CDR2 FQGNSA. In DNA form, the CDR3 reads TGTGCCAGCAGCTTAGATAGCAACTATGGAGGCTACACCTTC. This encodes CASSLDSNYGGYTF.

DNA of the CDR3: TGTGCCAGCAGTTTATTTGGGCAGGCGAAAACCTACGAGCAGTACTTC. It encodes CASSLFGQAKTYEQYF. This chain joins TRBV28 and TRBJ2-7; D not certain. Trimming removed 1 base at V and 2 bases at J, with 15 bases between. The CDR3 covers 16 residues. Germline CDR1 reads MDHEN; CDR2 reads SYDVKM. Complete variable domain (other parts from reference TRBV28 and TRBJ2-7): DVKVTQSSRYLVKRTGEKVFLECVQDMDHENMFWYRQDPGLGLRLIYFSYDVKMKEKGDIPEGYSVSREKKERFSLILESASTNQTSMYLCASSLFGQAKTYEQYFGPGTRLTVT.

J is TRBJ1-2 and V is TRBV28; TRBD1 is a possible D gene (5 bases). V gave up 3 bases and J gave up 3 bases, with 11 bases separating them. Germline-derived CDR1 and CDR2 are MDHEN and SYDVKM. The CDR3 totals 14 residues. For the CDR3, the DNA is TGTGCCAGCAGTTTGGGCGGGGGAGACTATGGCTACACCTTC. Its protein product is CASSLGGGDYGYTF.

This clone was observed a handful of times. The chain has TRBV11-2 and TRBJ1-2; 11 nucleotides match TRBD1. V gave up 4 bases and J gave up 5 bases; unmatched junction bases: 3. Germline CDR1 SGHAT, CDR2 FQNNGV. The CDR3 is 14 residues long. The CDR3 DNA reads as TGTGCCAGCAGCTCCGGGACAGGGGGATATGGCTACACCTTC. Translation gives CASSSGTGGYGYTF. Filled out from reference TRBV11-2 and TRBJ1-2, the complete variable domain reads EAGVAQSPRYKIIEKRQSVAFWCNPISGHATLYWYQQILGQGPKLLIQFQNNGVVDDSQLPKDRFSAERLKGVDSTLKIQPAKLEDSAVYLCASSSGTGGYGYTFGSGTRLTVV.

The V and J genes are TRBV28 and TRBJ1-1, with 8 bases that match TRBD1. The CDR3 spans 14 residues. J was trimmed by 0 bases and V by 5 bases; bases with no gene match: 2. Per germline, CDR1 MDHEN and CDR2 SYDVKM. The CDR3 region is CASSTGGLNTEAFF. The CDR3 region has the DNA TGTGCCAGCAGTACAGGGGGATTGAACACTGAAGCTTTCTTT.

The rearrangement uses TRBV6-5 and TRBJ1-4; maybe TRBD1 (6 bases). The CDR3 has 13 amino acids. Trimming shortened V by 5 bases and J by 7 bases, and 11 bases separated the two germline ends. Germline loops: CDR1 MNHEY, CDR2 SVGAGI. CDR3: CASSRGLGEKLFF. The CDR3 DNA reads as TGTGCCAGCAGTCGGGGGCTGGGTGAAAAACTGTTTTTT.

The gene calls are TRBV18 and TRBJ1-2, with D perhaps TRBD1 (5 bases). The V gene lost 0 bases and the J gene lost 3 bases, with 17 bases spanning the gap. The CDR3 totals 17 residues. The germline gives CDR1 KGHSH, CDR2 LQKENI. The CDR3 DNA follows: TGTGCCAGCTCACCACCCCGACAGTCCCTCGTTGACTATGGCTACACCTTC. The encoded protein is CASSPPRQSLVDYGYTF.

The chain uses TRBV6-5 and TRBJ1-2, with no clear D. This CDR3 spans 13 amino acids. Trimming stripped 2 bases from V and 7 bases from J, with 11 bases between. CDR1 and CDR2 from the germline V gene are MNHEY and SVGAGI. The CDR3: CASSYTRNVGYTF. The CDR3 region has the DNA TGTGCCAGCAGTTACACTCGGAACGTTGGCTACACCTTC.

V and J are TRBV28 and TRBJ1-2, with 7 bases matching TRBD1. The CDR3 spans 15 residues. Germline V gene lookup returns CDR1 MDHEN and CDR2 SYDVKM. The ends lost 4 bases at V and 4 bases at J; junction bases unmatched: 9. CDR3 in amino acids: CASSSPKRGLYGYTF. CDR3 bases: TGTGCCAGCAGTTCCCCAAAAAGGGGGCTCTATGGCTACACCTTC.

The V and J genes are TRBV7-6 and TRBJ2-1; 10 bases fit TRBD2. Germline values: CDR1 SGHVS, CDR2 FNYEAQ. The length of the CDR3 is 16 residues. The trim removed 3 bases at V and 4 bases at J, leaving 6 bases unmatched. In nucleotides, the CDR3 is TGTGCCAGCAGCTTGCAAGCAGCGGGGGGGTACAATGAGCAGTTCTTC. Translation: CASSLQAAGGYNEQFF.

As DNA, the CDR3 is TGCGCCAGCAGCCCTCGGACTAGCGGGGGGGTAGATACGCAGTATTTT. As protein: CASSPRTSGGVDTQYF. The chain is built from TRBV5-1 and TRBJ2-3, with 15 nucleotides matching TRBD2. V lost 4 bases and J lost 5; bases outside the gene matches: 5. Germline values: CDR1 SGHRS, CDR2 YFSETQ. CDR3 length equals 16 residues.

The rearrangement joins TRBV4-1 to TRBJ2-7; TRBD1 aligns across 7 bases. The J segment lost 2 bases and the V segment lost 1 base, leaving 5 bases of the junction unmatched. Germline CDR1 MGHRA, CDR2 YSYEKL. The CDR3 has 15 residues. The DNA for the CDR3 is TGCGCCAGCAGCCAAGTGGCGACAGGGCCCTACGAGCAGTACTTC. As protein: CASSQVATGPYEQYF.

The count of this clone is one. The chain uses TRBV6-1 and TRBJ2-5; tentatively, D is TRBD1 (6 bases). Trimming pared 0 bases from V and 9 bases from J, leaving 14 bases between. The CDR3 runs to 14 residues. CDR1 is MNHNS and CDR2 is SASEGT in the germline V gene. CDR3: CASSEAGQGLSQYF. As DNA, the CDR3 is TGTGCCAGCAGTGAAGCCGGCCAGGGGCTCTCCCAGTACTTC.

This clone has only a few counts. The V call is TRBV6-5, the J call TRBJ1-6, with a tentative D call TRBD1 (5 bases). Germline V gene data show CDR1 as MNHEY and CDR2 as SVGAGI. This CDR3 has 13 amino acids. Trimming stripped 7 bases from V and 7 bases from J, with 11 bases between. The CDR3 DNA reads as TGTGCCAGCACGGCAGGGTGGAATTCACCCCTCCACTTT. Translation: CASTAGWNSPLHF.

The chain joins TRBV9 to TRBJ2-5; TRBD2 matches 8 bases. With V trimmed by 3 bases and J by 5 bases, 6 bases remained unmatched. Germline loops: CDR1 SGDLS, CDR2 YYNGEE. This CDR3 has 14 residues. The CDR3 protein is CASSGSGGRETQYF. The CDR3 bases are TGTGCCAGCAGCGGTTCTGGCGGGAGGGAGACCCAGTACTTC. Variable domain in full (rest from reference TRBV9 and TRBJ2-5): DSGVTQTPKHLITATGQRVTLRCSPRSGDLSVYWYQQSLDQGLQFLIQYYNGEERAKGNILERFSAQQFPDLHSELNLSSLELGDSALYFCASSGSGGRETQYFGPGTRLLVL.

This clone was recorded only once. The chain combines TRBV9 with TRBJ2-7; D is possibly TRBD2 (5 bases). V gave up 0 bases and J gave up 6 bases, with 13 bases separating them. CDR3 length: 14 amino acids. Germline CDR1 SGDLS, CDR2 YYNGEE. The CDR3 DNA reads TGTGCCAGCAGCGTAGGGGTGGGAGTAAGCGAGCAGTACTTC. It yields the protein CASSVGVGVSEQYF.

The DNA for the CDR3 is TGCGCCAGCAGCGCAAGCGGCCGCACAGATACGCAGTATTTT. Its protein product is CASSASGRTDTQYF. J is TRBJ2-3 and V is TRBV5-1, with D perhaps TRBD2 (5 bases). V was shortened by 4 bases and J by 1 base, with 10 bases between the two germline ends. The CDR3 covers 14 residues. CDR1 and CDR2 (germline): SGHRS, YFSETQ.

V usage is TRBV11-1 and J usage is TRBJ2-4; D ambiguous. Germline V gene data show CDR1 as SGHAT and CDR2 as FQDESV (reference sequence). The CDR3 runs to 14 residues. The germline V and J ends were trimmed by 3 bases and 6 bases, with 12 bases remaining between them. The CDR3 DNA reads TGTGCCAGCAGCTTGTCTACATCGGGAAACATTCAGTACTTC. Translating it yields CASSLSTSGNIQYF.

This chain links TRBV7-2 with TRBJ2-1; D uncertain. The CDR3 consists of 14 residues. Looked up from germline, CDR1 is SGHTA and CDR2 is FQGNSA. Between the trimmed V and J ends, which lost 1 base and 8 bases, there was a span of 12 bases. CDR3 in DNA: TGTGCCAGCAGCTTAGGCCCCTTTCTGTATGAGCAGTTCTTC. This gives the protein CASSLGPFLYEQFF.

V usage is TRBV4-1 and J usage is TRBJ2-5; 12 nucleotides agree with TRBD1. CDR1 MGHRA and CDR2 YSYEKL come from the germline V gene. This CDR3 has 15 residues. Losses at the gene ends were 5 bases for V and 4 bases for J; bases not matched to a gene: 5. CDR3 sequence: CASSTGDRGPETQYF. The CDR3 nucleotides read TGCGCCAGCAGCACTGGGGACAGGGGGCCAGAGACCCAGTACTTC.